A selection of T cell receptor beta chains follows, all from one sample in a study of blood T cell repertoires in COVID-19. Only in-frame clones appear in the TCRdb table, and some are missing; sequencing was by immunoSEQ multiplex PCR. The repertoire has roughly 700,000 clones, approximately 90% of them found once; the top ten carry roughly 0.25%. The sequencing input was peripheral blood. These receptors were taken from a woman younger than 30 with acute or convalescent COVID-19. CDR3s include the opening cysteine and the closing phenylalanine or tryptophan. The D gene is left open where the match is weak. Size is omitted from some rows. Given values are once, few, many or a class for expanded clones.

many | TRBD2 | TRBJ2-1 | TRBV6-2/TRBV6-3 | CASSISTSGGGEQFF | TGTGCCAGCAGTATATCCACTAGCGGGGGAGGAGAGCAGTTCTTC
NA | TRBD1 | TRBJ2-7 | TRBV9 | CASSDYPGQSYEQYF | TGTGCCAGCAGCGACTACCCGGGACAGAGTTACGAGCAGTACTTC
NA | NA | TRBJ2-6 | TRBV21-1 | CASSNGDRGDGANVLTF | TGTGCCAGCAGCAATGGGGACAGGGGTGACGGGGCCAACGTCCTGACTTTC
NA | NA | TRBJ2-3 | TRBV11-2 | CASSLGAWSRTDTQYF | TGTGCCAGCAGCTTAGGAGCCTGGAGTCGAACAGATACGCAGTATTTT
once | NA | TRBJ2-3 | TRBV15 | CATSRGAGSVDTQYF | TGTGCCACCAGCAGAGGGGCGGGGAGTGTGGATACGCAGTATTTT
NA | NA | TRBJ1-1 | TRBV7-9 | CASSLTGPAWTDTEAFF | TGTGCCAGCAGCTTAACAGGACCTGCTTGGACGGACACTGAAGCTTTCTTT
NA | NA | TRBJ1-5 | TRBV19 | CASSIPGLGQPQHF | TGTGCCAGTAGTATACCAGGGCTGGGTCAGCCCCAGCATTTT
NA | TRBD1 | TRBJ2-1 | TRBV2 | CASEGAKNEQFF | TGTGCCAGCGAGGGGGCTAAAAATGAGCAGTTCTTC
NA | TRBD1 | TRBJ2-7 | TRBV7-6 | CASSLPGQGASEQYF | TGTGCCAGCAGCTTACCGGGACAGGGTGCGAGCGAGCAGTACTTC
NA | TRBD2 | TRBJ2-7 | TRBV10-1 | CATTLRTSGPYEQYF | TGCGCCACCACACTCAGGACTAGCGGCCCCTACGAGCAGTACTTC
NA | NA | TRBJ1-2 | TRBV14 | CASSGRQGIFNYGYTF | TGTGCCAGCTCCGGGAGGCAGGGGATATTTAACTATGGCTACACCTTC
NA | NA | TRBJ1-3 | TRBV5-1 | CASSFGQGGNTIYF | TGCGCCAGCAGCTTCGGTCAGGGCGGAAACACCATATATTTT
NA | TRBD1 | TRBJ2-5 | TRBV19 | CASKGTGKIGTQYF | TGTGCCAGTAAGGGGACAGGGAAAATTGGGACCCAGTACTTC
NA | NA | TRBJ1-4 | TRBV28 | CASSIAADEKLFF | TGTGCCAGCAGTATCGCAGCGGATGAAAAACTGTTTTTT
NA | NA | TRBJ1-1 | TRBV6-5 | CASILHGEGNTEAFF | TGTGCCAGCATACTCCATGGCGAGGGGAACACTGAAGCTTTCTTT
NA | NA | TRBJ1-1 | TRBV5-4 | CASSRNTEAFF | TGTGCCAGCAGCCGGAACACTGAAGCTTTCTTT
once | NA | TRBJ1-1 | TRBV30 | CACRNWTPNTEAFF | TGTGCCTGCCGCAATTGGACACCGAACACTGAAGCTTTCTTT
NA | TRBD2 | TRBJ2-3 | TRBV2 | CASRPSGNTDTQYF | TGTGCCAGCAGGCCTAGCGGAAATACAGATACGCAGTATTTT
NA | NA | TRBJ1-1 | TRBV2 | CASSGYGEAFF | TGTGCCAGCAGTGGGTACGGTGAAGCTTTCTTT
once | NA | TRBJ1-1 | TRBV19 | CASSTRQTMNTEAFF | TGTGCCAGTAGTACCAGACAGACCATGAACACTGAAGCTTTCTTT
NA | NA | TRBJ2-3 | TRBV6-5 | CASQRGPESADTQYF | TGTGCCAGCCAACGAGGCCCCGAAAGCGCAGATACGCAGTATTTT
NA | TRBD1 | TRBJ1-1 | TRBV7-2 | CASSLGGTGGTEAFF | TGTGCCAGCAGCTTAGGGGGGACAGGGGGCACTGAAGCTTTCTTT
NA | TRBD1 | TRBJ1-6 | TRBV2 | CASRGRQGTNSPLHF | TGTGCCAGCAGGGGACGACAGGGAACAAATTCACCCCTCCACTTT
NA | NA | TRBJ2-7 | TRBV18 | CASSPFPSPSTYEQYF | TGTGCCAGCTCACCATTTCCATCTCCGAGCACCTACGAGCAGTACTTC
NA | TRBD1 | TRBJ2-7 | TRBV29-1 | CSAETGTGDHEQYF | TGCAGCGCCGAAACCGGGACAGGGGACCACGAGCAGTACTTC
NA | NA | TRBJ1-1 | TRBV24-1 | CATSDGGVNTEAFF | TGTGCCACCAGTGATGGCGGGGTGAACACTGAAGCTTTCTTT
NA | NA | TRBJ1-2 | TRBV19 | CAAAGGLWGYTF | TGTGCCGCGGCCGGGGGGCTTTGGGGCTACACCTTC
NA | NA | TRBJ2-3 | TRBV4-3 | CASSQESGIQTQYF | TGCGCCAGCAGCCAAGAATCGGGGATTCAAACGCAGTATTTT
NA | NA | TRBJ2-5 | TRBV5-1 | CASSAGRKETQYF | TGCGCCAGCAGCGCGGGACGGAAAGAGACCCAGTACTTC
NA | NA | TRBJ2-2 | TRBV19 | CASSMVSDGELFF | TGTGCCAGTAGTATGGTCAGCGACGGGGAGCTGTTTTTT
NA | NA | TRBJ1-2 | TRBV24-1 | CATSDPGTGENGYTF | TGTGCCACCAGTGACCCCGGGACGGGGGAGAATGGCTACACCTTC
NA | TRBD1 | TRBJ1-1 | TRBV28 | CASSLITGTANTEAFF | TGTGCCAGCAGTTTAATCACCGGGACAGCGAACACTGAAGCTTTCTTT
NA | TRBD1 | TRBJ1-4 | TRBV5-4 | CASSLFPGTANEKLFF | TGTGCCAGCAGCTTGTTTCCTGGGACAGCTAATGAAAAACTGTTTTTT
NA | TRBD2 | TRBJ2-4 | TRBV7-8 | CASSLVGGGADIQYF | TGTGCCAGCAGCTTAGTGGGGGGAGGGGCCGACATTCAGTACTTC
NA | TRBD1 | TRBJ1-4 | TRBV6-5 | CASSLRDRALKLFF | TGTGCCAGCAGTCTCCGGGACAGGGCCCTTAAACTGTTTTTT
NA | NA | TRBJ2-7 | TRBV10-3 | CAISESFLDNTYEQYF | TGTGCCATCAGTGAGTCCTTCCTGGACAACACCTACGAGCAGTACTTC
NA | NA | TRBJ1-4 | TRBV4-2 | CASSLSRGSTNEKLFF | TGTGCCAGCAGCCTCAGCCGAGGTTCAACTAATGAAAAACTGTTTTTT
NA | TRBD2 | TRBJ2-7 | TRBV5-8 | CASSLGRSGGAKYEQYF | TGTGCCAGCAGCTTGGGTCGGAGCGGGGGGGCGAAGTACGAGCAGTACTTC
once | NA | TRBJ1-2 | TRBV7-2 | CASSLVGVINYGYTF | TGTGCCAGCAGCTTAGTAGGGGTAATTAACTATGGCTACACCTTC
NA | TRBD1 | TRBJ1-1 | TRBV7-9 | CASSPGQVHTSEAFF | TGTGCCAGCAGCCCAGGACAGGTACACACTTCTGAAGCTTTCTTT
NA | TRBD2 | TRBJ2-2 | TRBV5-1 | CASSLRGLAGGNTGELFF | TGCGCCAGCAGCTTAAGAGGACTAGCGGGGGGGAACACCGGGGAGCTGTTTTTT
NA | NA | TRBJ2-2 | TRBV19 | CATEEDTGELFF | TGTGCCACGGAGGAGGACACCGGGGAGCTGTTTTTT
NA | TRBD2 | TRBJ2-7 | TRBV30 | CAWSEGSGVPEQYF | TGTGCCTGGAGTGAGGGTAGCGGGGTTCCCGAGCAGTACTTC
NA | NA | TRBJ2-5 | TRBV6-5 | CASSSPGGVETQYF | TGTGCCAGCAGTTCCCCAGGAGGCGTGGAGACCCAGTACTTC
few | NA | TRBJ1-1 | TRBV19 | CASSISGHHTEAFF | TGTGCCAGTAGTATTTCGGGACACCACACTGAAGCTTTCTTT
NA | NA | TRBJ2-1 | TRBV21-1 | CASSPLSLSRVAIDNEQFF | TGTGCCAGCAGCCCTCTATCCCTTTCTAGAGTGGCTATTGACAATGAGCAGTTCTTC
NA | NA | TRBJ1-4 | TRBV5-1 | CASSLAQAQGREKLFF | TGCGCCAGCAGCTTGGCCCAGGCCCAGGGGCGGGAAAAACTGTTTTTT
NA | TRBD1 | TRBJ1-1 | TRBV19 | CARQRDRESKAFF | TGTGCCAGACAGCGGGACAGGGAGAGTAAAGCTTTCTTT
NA | NA | TRBJ1-6 | TRBV5-1 | CASTGSYNSPLHF | TGCGCCAGCACGGGGTCCTATAATTCACCCCTCCACTTT
NA | TRBD1 | TRBJ1-4 | TRBV5-5 | CASSRTGMREKLFF | TGTGCCAGCAGTAGGACAGGGATGAGGGAAAAACTGTTTTTT